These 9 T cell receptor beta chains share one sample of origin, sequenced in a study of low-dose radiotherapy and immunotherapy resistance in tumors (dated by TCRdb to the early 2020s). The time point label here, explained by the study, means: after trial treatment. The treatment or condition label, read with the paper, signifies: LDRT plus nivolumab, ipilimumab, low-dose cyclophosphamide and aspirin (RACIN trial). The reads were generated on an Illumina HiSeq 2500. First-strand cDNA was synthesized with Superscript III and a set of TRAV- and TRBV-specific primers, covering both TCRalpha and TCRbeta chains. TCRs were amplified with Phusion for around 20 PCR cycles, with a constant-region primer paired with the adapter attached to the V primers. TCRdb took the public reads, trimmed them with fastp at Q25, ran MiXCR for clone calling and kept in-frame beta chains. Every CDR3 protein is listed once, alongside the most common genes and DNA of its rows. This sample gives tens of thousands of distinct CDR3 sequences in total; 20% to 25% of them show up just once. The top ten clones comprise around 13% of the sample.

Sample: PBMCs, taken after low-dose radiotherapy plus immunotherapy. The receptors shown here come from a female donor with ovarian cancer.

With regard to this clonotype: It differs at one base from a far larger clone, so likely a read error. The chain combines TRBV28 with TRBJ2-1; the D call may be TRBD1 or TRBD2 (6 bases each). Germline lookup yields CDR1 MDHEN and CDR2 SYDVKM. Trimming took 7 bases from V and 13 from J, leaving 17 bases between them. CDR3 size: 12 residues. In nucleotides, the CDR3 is TGTGCCAGCAATACGGGGGCAGAGACCCAGTTCTTC. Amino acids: CASNTGAETQFF.

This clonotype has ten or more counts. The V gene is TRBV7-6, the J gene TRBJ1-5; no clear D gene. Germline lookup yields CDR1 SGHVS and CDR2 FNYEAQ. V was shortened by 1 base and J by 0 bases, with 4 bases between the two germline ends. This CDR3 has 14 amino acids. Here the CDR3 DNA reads TGTGCCAGCAGCTTAGTGGATAGCAATCAGCCCCAGCATTTT. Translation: CASSLVDSNQPQHF.

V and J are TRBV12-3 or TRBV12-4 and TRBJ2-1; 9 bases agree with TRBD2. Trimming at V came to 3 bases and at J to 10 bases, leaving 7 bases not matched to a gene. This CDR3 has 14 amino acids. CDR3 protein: CASSLSSGRTEQFF. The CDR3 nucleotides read TGTGCCAGCAGTTTGTCCAGCGGGAGGACGGAGCAGTTCTTC.

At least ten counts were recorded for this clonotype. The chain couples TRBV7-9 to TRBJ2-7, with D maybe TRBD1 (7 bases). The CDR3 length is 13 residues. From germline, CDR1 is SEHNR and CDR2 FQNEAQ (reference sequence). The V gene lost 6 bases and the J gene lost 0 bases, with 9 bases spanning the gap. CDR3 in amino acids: CASRRDSSYEQYF. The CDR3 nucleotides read TGTGCCAGCAGGCGGGACAGCTCCTACGAGCAGTACTTC.

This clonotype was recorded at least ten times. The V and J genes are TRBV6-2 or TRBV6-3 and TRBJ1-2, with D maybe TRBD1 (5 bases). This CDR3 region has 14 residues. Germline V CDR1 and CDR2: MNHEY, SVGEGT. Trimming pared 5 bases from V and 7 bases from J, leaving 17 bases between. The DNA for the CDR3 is TGTGCCAGCAGTCCCACCGGGGGGAGGAGTGGCTACACCTTC. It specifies CASSPTGGRSGYTF.

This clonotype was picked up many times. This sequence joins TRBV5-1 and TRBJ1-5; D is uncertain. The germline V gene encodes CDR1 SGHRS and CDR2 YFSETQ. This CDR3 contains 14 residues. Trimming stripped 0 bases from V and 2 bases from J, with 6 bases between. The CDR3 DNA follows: TGCGCCAGCAGCTTGGGTTACGGCAATCAGCCCCAGCATTTT. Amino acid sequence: CASSLGYGNQPQHF.

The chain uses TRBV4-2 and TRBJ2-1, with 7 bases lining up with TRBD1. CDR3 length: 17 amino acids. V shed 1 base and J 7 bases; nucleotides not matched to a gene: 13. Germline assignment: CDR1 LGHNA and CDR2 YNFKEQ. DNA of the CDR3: TGTGCCAGCAGCCAAGGCGTCGGGACAGAAGCTTGGAATGAGCAGTTCTTC. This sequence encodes CASSQGVGTEAWNEQFF.

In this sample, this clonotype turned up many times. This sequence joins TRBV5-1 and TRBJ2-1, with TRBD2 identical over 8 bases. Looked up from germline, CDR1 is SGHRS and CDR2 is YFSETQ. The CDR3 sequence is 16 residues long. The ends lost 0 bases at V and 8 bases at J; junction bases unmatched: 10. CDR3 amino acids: CASSLDGLAGFDEQFF. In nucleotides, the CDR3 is TGCGCCAGCAGCTTGGATGGGCTAGCGGGCTTTGATGAGCAGTTCTTC.

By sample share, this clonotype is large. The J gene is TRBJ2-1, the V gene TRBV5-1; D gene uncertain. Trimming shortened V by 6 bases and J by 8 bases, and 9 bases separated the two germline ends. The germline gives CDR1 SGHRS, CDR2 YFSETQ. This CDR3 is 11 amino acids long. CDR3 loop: CASTASDEQFF. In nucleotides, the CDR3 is TGCGCCAGCACAGCTAGTGATGAGCAGTTCTTC.